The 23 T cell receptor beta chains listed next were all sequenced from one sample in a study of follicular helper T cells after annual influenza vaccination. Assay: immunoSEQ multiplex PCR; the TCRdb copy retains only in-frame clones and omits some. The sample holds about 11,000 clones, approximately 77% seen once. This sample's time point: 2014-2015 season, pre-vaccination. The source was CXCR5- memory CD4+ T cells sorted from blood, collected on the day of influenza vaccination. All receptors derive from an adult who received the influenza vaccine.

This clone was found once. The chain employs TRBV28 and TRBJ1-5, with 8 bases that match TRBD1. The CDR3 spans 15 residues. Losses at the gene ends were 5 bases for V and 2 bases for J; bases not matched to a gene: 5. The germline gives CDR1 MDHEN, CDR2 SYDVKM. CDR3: CASSDGTGRNQPQHF. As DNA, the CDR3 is TGTGCCAGCAGTGATGGGACAGGTCGCAATCAGCCCCAGCATTTT.

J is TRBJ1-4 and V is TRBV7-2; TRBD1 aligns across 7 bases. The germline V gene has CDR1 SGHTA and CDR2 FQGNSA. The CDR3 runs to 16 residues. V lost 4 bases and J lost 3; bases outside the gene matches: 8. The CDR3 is CASSYGQAPPNEKLFF. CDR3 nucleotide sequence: TGTGCCAGCAGCTACGGACAGGCGCCACCTAATGAAAAACTGTTTTTT. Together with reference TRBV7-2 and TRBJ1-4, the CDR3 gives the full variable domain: GAGVSQSPSNKVTEKGKDVELRCDPISGHTALYWYRQSLGQGLEFLIYFQGNSAPDKSGLPSDRFSAERTGGSVSTLTIQRTQQEDSAVYLCASSYGQAPPNEKLFFGSGTQLSVL.

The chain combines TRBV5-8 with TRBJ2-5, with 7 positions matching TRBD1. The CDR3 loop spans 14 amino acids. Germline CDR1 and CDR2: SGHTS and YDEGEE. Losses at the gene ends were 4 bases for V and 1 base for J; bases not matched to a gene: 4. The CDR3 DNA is TGTGCCAGCAGCGCAACAGGGGCCCAAGAGACCCAGTACTTC. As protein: CASSATGAQETQYF.

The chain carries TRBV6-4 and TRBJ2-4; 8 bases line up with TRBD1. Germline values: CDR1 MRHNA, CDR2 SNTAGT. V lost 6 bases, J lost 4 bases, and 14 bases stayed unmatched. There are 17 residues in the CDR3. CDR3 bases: TGTGCCAGCAGCGCCCCGGGACAGGTTTATGGGAAAAACATTCAGTACTTC. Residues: CASSAPGQVYGKNIQYF.

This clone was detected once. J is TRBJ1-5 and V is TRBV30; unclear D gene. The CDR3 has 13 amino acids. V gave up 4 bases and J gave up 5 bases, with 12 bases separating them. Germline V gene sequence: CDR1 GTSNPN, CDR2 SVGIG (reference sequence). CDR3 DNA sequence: TGTGCCTGGAAGGTAGGGCCCGATCAGCCCCAGCATTTT. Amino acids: CAWKVGPDQPQHF.

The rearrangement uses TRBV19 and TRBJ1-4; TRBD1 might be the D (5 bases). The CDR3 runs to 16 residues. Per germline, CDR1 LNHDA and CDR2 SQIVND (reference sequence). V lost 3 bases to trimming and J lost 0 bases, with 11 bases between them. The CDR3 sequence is CASSIGGTATNEKLFF. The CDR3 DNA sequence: TGTGCCAGTAGTATTGGGGGTACTGCAACTAATGAAAAACTGTTTTTT.

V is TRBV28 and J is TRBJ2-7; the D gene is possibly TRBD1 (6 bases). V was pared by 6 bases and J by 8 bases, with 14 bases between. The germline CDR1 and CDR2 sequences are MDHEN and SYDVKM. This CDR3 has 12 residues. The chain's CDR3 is CASSLDRTQQYF. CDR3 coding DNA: TGTGCCAGCAGCCTCGACAGGACCCAGCAGTACTTC.

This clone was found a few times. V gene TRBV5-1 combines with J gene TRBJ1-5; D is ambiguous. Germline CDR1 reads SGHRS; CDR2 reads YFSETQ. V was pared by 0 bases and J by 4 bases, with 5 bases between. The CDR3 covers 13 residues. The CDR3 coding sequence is TGCGCCAGCAGCTTGGACGTGAATCAGCCCCAGCATTTT. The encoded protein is CASSLDVNQPQHF.

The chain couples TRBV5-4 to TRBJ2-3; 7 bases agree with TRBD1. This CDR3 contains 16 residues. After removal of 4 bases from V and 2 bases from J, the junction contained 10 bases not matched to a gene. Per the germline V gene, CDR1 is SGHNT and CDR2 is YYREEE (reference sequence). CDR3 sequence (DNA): TGTGCCAGCAGCGCCAAGCCTGGGACAGACACAGATACGCAGTATTTT. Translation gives CASSAKPGTDTDTQYF.

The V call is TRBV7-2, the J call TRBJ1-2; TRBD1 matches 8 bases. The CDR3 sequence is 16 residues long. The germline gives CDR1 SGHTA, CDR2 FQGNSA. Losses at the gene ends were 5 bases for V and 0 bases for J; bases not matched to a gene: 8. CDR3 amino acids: CASSLGGTGANYGYTF. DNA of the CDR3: TGTGCCAGCAGCCTAGGAGGGACAGGAGCTAACTATGGCTACACCTTC.

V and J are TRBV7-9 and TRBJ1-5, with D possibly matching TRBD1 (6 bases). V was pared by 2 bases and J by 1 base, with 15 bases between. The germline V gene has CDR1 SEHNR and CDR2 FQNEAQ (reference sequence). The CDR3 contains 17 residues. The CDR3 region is CASSLSWEGGSNQPQHF. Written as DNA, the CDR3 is TGTGCCAGCAGCTTATCTTGGGAGGGGGGAAGCAATCAGCCCCAGCATTTT. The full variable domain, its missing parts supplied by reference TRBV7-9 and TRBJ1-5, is DTGVSQNPRHKITKRGQNVTFRCDPISEHNRLYWYRQTLGQGPEFLTYFQNEAQLEKSRLLSDRFSAERPKGSFSTLEIQRTEQGDSAMYLCASSLSWEGGSNQPQHFGDGTRLSIL.

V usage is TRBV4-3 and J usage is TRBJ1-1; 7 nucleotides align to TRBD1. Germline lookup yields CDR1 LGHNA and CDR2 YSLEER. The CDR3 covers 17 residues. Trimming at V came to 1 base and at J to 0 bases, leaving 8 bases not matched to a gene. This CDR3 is CASSQAAGQVLNTEAFF. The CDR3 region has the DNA TGCGCCAGCAGCCAAGCCGCTGGACAGGTTCTGAACACTGAAGCTTTCTTT.

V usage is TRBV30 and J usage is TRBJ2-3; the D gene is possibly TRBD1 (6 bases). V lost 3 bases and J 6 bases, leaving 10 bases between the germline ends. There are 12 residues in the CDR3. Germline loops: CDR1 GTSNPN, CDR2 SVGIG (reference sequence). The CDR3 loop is CAWRSQGDTQYF. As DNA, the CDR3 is TGTGCCTGGAGGTCGCAGGGGGATACGCAGTATTTT.

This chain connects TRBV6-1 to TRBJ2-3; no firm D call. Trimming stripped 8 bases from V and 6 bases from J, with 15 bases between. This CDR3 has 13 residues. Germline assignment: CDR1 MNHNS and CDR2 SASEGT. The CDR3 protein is CASLLGGGDTQYF. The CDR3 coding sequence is TGTGCCAGCCTGCTGGGCGGTGGGGATACGCAGTATTTT.

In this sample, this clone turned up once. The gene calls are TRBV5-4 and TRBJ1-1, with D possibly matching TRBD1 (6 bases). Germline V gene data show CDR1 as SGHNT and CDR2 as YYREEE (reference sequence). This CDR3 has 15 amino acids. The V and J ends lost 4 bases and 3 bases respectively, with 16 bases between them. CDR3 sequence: CASSRNRVWDTEAFF. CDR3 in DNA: TGTGCCAGCAGCCGGAACAGGGTTTGGGACACTGAAGCTTTCTTT.

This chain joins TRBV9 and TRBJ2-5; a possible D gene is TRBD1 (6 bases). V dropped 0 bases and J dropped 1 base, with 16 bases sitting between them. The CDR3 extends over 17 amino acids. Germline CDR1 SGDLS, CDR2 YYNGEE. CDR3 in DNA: TGTGCCAGCAGCGTAGGGGGGCAGGGCATCTCCCAAGAGACCCAGTACTTC. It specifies CASSVGGQGISQETQYF.

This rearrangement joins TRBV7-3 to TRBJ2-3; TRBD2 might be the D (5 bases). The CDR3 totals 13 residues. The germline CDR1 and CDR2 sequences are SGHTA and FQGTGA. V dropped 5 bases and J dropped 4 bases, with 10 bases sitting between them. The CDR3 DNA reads TGTGCCAGCAGCCGGGATTATGCAGATACGCAGTATTTT. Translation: CASSRDYADTQYF. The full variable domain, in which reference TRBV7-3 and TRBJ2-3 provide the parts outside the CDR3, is GAGVSQTPSNKVTEKGKYVELRCDPISGHTALYWYRQSLGQGPEFLIYFQGTGAADDSGLPNDRFFAVRPEGSVSTLKIQRTERGDSAVYLCASSRDYADTQYFGPGTRLTVL.

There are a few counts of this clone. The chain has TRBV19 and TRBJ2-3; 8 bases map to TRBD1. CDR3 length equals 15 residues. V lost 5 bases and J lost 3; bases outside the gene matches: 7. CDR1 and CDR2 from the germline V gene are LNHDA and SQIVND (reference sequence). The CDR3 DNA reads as TGTGCCAGTAGTGCCGGACAGGGAAGGACAGATACGCAGTATTTT. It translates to CASSAGQGRTDTQYF.

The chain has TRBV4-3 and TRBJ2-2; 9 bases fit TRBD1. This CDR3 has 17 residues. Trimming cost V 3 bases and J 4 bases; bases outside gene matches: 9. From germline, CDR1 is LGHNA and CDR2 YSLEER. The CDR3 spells CASSHLGQGGATGELFF. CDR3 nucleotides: TGCGCCAGCAGCCACCTGGGACAGGGAGGCGCCACCGGGGAGCTGTTTTTT.

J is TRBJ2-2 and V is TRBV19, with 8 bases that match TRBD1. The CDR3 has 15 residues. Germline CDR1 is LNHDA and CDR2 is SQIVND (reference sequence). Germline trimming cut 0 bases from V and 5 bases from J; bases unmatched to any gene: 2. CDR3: CASSIDWTGTGELFF. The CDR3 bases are TGTGCCAGTAGTATAGATTGGACAGGGACCGGGGAGCTGTTTTTT.

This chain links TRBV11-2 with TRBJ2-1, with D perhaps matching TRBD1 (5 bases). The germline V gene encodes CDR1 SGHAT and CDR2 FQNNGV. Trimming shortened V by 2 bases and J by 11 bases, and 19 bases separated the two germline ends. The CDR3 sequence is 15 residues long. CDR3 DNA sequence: TGTGCCAGCAGCTTACGACAGCTCATTACAATGAAGCAGTTCTTC. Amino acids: CASSLRQLITMKQFF.

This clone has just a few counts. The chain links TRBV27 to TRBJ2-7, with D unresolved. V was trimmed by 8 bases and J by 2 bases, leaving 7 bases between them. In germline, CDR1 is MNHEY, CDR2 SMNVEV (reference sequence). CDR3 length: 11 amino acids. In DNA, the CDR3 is TGTGCCAGCGCTGACCCCTACGAGCAGTACTTC. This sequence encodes CASADPYEQYF.

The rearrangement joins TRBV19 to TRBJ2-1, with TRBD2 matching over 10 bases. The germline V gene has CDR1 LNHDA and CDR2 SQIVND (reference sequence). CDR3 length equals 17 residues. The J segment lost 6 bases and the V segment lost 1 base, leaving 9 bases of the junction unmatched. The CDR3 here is CASSIVARAGGTNEQFF. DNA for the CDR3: TGTGCCAGTAGTATAGTAGCTAGAGCGGGGGGGACCAATGAGCAGTTCTTC.